These T cell receptor beta chains were read from a single sample in a study of response to subunit inactivated influenza vaccine. TCRdb reprocessed the RT-PCR reads via MiXCR and lists one record per CDR3 protein. Among more than 200,000 distinct CDR3 sequences, more than 9% were seen once, and the ten largest hold 7.8%. Sequencing was performed on non-naive T cells sorted from PBMCs, taken less than 15 days before vaccination. These receptors all come from a man in his forties or fifties who received an inactivated influenza vaccine. Each CDR3 is given with its conserved first and last residue. Fields, in order: J gene, V gene, clone size, D gene, CDR3 protein, CDR3 DNA. D genes are given only for firm matches. Clone size is not always given. Where it is, it says once, few, many or a class for expanded clones.

TRBJ2-3 | TRBV5-1 | many | TRBD2 | CASSLVPLLAGGPKLDTQYF | TGCGCCAGCAGCTTGGTACCCCTACTAGCGGGGGGACCGAAACTTGATACGCAGTATTTT
TRBJ2-1 | TRBV20-1 | . | TRBD2 | CSARGPWGLADNEQFF | TGCAGTGCTAGGGGACCGTGGGGACTAGCGGACAATGAGCAGTTCTTC
TRBJ2-1 | TRBV28 | few | . | CASSFLADNEQFF | TGTGCCAGCAGTTTTCTGGCGGACAATGAGCAGTTCTTC
TRBJ2-5 | TRBV5-7 | . | . | CARGPGLGETQYF | TGTGCCAGGGGCCCCGGGCTGGGCGAGACCCAGTACTTC
TRBJ1-2 | TRBV6-1 | few | . | CASSEAIRGYTF | TGTGCCAGCAGTGAAGCTATCAGAGGCTACACCTTC
TRBJ2-1 | TRBV5-1 | . | . | CASSFGGRLWSEQFF | TGCGCCAGCAGCTTTGGGGGGCGCCTTTGGAGTGAGCAGTTCTTC
TRBJ2-7 | TRBV4-1 | few | . | CASSQDRRTASPVNFYEQYF | TGCGCCAGCAGCCAAGATCGCAGGACAGCCTCTCCTGTCAACTTCTACGAGCAGTACTTC
TRBJ2-5 | TRBV18 | . | TRBD1 | CASSVTGTAQETQYF | TGTGCCAGCTCAGTAACAGGGACAGCCCAAGAGACCCAGTACTTC
TRBJ2-2 | TRBV7-9 | many | . | CASKLGFENTGELFF | TGTGCCAGCAAGCTAGGGTTTGAGAACACCGGGGAGCTGTTTTTT
TRBJ2-7 | TRBV29-1 | few | TRBD1 | CSVEETGGREQYF | TGCAGCGTTGAAGAGACAGGGGGCCGCGAGCAGTACTTC
TRBJ1-1 | TRBV7-9 | few | . | CASSLVVGGTTEAFF | TGTGCCAGCAGCTTAGTGGTGGGAGGGACCACTGAAGCTTTCTTT
TRBJ1-1 | TRBV12-3/TRBV12-4 | . | . | CASSSRAEYPEAFF | TGTGCCAGCAGTTCTAGGGCCGAGTACCCTGAAGCTTTCTTT
TRBJ2-7 | TRBV15 | few | . | CATSRDIRGEQYF | TGTGCCACCAGCAGAGATATAAGGGGCGAACAGTACTTC
TRBJ2-1 | TRBV29-1 | many | TRBD2 | CSVGGLASRSSYNEQFF | TGCAGCGTTGGGGGACTAGCTTCAAGGAGCTCCTACAATGAGCAGTTCTTC
TRBJ1-3 | TRBV18 | once | . | CASSLKTGDRSTGNTIYF | TGTGCCAGCTCACTCAAAACCGGGGATCGGTCAACTGGAAACACCATATATTTT
TRBJ2-5 | TRBV20-1 | many | . | CSARAGERGYQETQYF | TGCAGTGCTAGAGCTGGAGAACGGGGGTACCAAGAGACCCAGTACTTC
TRBJ2-2 | TRBV5-1 | . | . | CASSLAGTRNTGELFF | TGCGCCAGCAGCTTGGCAGGAACCCGGAACACCGGGGAGCTGTTTTTT
TRBJ2-7 | TRBV12-3/TRBV12-4 | many | . | CASSLAGMYEQYF | TGTGCCAGCAGTTTGGCAGGGATGTACGAGCAGTACTTC
TRBJ2-3 | TRBV20-1 | . | . | CSAVLLTVPPTQYF | TGCAGTGCCGTGCTGCTTACGGTTCCCCCTACGCAGTATTTT
TRBJ1-2 | TRBV4-1 | . | . | CASSLSGFQDHGYTF | TGCGCCAGCAGCCTATCAGGGTTCCAAGACCATGGCTACACCTTC
TRBJ1-2 | TRBV29-1 | . | TRBD1 | CSVETGRYGYTF | TGCAGCGTTGAGACAGGGAGGTATGGCTACACCTTC
TRBJ2-3 | TRBV5-5 | few | . | CASSLFGGDTQYF | TGTGCCAGCAGCTTGTTTGGGGGAGATACGCAGTATTTT
TRBJ2-2 | TRBV28 | few | . | CASSFPWGTGGELFF | TGTGCCAGCAGTTTCCCTTGGGGGACCGGCGGGGAGCTGTTTTTT
TRBJ1-5 | TRBV6-2/TRBV6-3 | few | . | CASRTAGQGNQPQHF | TGTGCCAGCAGAACGGCGGGGCAGGGGAATCAGCCCCAGCATTTT
TRBJ2-2 | TRBV12-3/TRBV12-4 | few | TRBD1 | CATSRTGVTGELFF | TGTGCCACCAGCCGGACAGGGGTAACCGGGGAGCTGTTTTTT
TRBJ2-3 | TRBV14 | many | . | CASSPRAWTQYF | TGTGCCAGCAGCCCTAGGGCGTGGACGCAGTATTTT
TRBJ2-5 | TRBV7-8 | . | . | CASSLRGAWETQYF | TGTGCCAGCAGCTTACGGGGGGCCTGGGAGACCCAGTACTTC
TRBJ2-1 | TRBV12-3/TRBV12-4 | many | TRBD1 | CASSTTGGEQFF | TGTGCCAGCAGCACGACAGGGGGTGAGCAGTTCTTC
TRBJ2-2 | TRBV30 | few | TRBD1 | CAWTGQANTGELFF | TGTGCCTGGACAGGACAGGCGAACACCGGGGAGCTGTTTTTT
TRBJ1-2 | TRBV6-5 | . | . | CASRSQTGGYTF | TGTGCCAGCAGATCCCAGACAGGAGGCTACACCTTC
TRBJ1-1 | TRBV5-1 | few | . | CASSLDTEDTEAFF | TGCGCCAGCAGCTTGGATACGGAGGACACTGAAGCTTTCTTT
TRBJ2-3 | TRBV20-1 | many | TRBD2 | CSAYLSGGLFTDTQYF | TGCAGTGCTTACCTTAGCGGGGGGCTCTTCACAGATACGCAGTATTTT
TRBJ2-1 | TRBV7-6 | many | TRBD2 | CASSLLTPASGGRIEQFF | TGTGCCAGCAGCTTACTCACCCCGGCTAGCGGGGGAAGGATTGAGCAGTTCTTC
TRBJ2-2 | TRBV6-2/TRBV6-3 | few | TRBD2 | CASSYRGVAGAVTGELFF | TGTGCCAGCAGTTACAGGGGAGTAGCGGGAGCGGTCACCGGGGAGCTGTTTTTT
TRBJ2-7 | TRBV12-3/TRBV12-4 | many | . | CASSPSRRAIYEQYF | TGTGCCAGCAGTCCTTCACGCAGGGCTATATACGAGCAGTACTTC
TRBJ2-3 | TRBV5-1 | few | TRBD1 | CASSETTGFADTQYF | TGCGCCAGCAGCGAGACGACAGGGTTTGCAGATACGCAGTATTTT
TRBJ2-3 | TRBV20-1 | many | . | CSAKRGGSTDTQYF | TGCAGTGCTAAAAGGGGCGGGAGCACAGATACGCAGTATTTT
TRBJ2-5 | TRBV18 | few | TRBD1 | CASSPPSQGARETQYF | TGTGCCAGCTCACCACCGTCACAGGGGGCAAGAGAGACCCAGTACTTC
TRBJ1-4 | TRBV3-1 | . | . | CASSSSRSNEKLFF | TGTGCCAGCAGCTCGTCCAGGTCTAATGAAAAACTGTTTTTT
TRBJ1-5 | TRBV2 | many | TRBD1 | CASSERTGWNQPQHF | TGTGCCAGCAGTGAACGGACAGGCTGGAATCAGCCCCAGCATTTT
TRBJ2-2 | TRBV15 | few | . | CATSRDRRGNTGELFF | TGTGCCACCAGCAGAGATCGCAGGGGGAACACCGGGGAGCTGTTTTTT
TRBJ2-7 | TRBV20-1 | many | . | CSASAGVYEQYF | TGCAGTGCTAGTGCTGGGGTATACGAGCAGTACTTC
TRBJ2-3 | TRBV7-9 | many | . | CASSLPGLEEGTDTQYF | TGTGCCAGCAGCCTCCCGGGCTTAGAAGAAGGGACAGATACGCAGTATTTT
TRBJ1-4 | TRBV28 | few | TRBD1 | CASSRRGRFVEKLFF | TGTGCCAGCAGTCGCAGGGGGCGGTTCGTCGAAAAACTGTTTTTT
TRBJ2-1 | TRBV20-1 | few | . | CSATGLVNNEQFF | TGCAGTGCTACCGGATTGGTAAACAATGAGCAGTTCTTC
TRBJ2-7 | TRBV7-8 | many | . | CASSSRTNPYEQYF | TGTGCCAGCAGCAGCCGGACCAACCCCTACGAGCAGTACTTC
TRBJ2-1 | TRBV11-3 | . | TRBD2 | CASSFRGGDEQFF | TGTGCCAGCAGCTTCCGTGGGGGGGATGAGCAGTTCTTC
TRBJ2-7 | TRBV6-2/TRBV6-3 | few | TRBD2 | CASNGGRLAGAYEQYF | TGTGCCAGCAATGGGGGCCGACTAGCGGGAGCCTACGAGCAGTACTTC
TRBJ1-4 | TRBV4-1 | . | TRBD1 | CASSQFVPGQGESEKLFF | TGCGCCAGCAGCCAGTTTGTCCCGGGACAGGGGGAAAGTGAAAAACTGTTTTTT
TRBJ2-7 | TRBV20-1 | many | . | CSAPRRGQTYEQYF | TGCAGTGCTCCGCGACGGGGGCAAACCTACGAGCAGTACTTC
TRBJ1-1 | TRBV15 | many | . | CATSRGTFNTEAFF | TGTGCCACCAGCAGAGGTACCTTCAACACTGAAGCTTTCTTT
TRBJ2-1 | TRBV5-1 | many | . | CASSLQGNEQFF | TGCGCCAGCAGCTTACAGGGTAATGAGCAGTTCTTC
TRBJ2-7 | TRBV20-1 | . | . | CSARATHILDEQYF | TGCAGTGCTAGAGCTACACATATTCTAGACGAGCAGTACTTC
TRBJ2-1 | TRBV5-1 | many | . | CASSFGQGRNEQFF | TGCGCCAGCAGCTTTGGTCAGGGGCGCAATGAGCAGTTCTTC
TRBJ1-6 | TRBV7-2 | . | TRBD1 | CASSQGQGARNSPLHF | TGTGCCAGCAGCCAGGGACAGGGGGCGCGTAATTCACCCCTCCACTTT
TRBJ2-1 | TRBV6-5 | few | . | CASSWRGLHNEQFF | TGTGCCAGCAGTTGGCGGGGGCTCCACAATGAGCAGTTCTTC
TRBJ2-1 | TRBV4-1 | few | . | CASSQDPTGSYNEQFF | TGCGCCAGCAGCCAAGACCCGACCGGCTCCTACAATGAGCAGTTCTTC
TRBJ2-2 | TRBV20-1 | . | . | CSARPTGRGGELFF | TGCAGTGCTAGACCGACAGGGAGGGGCGGGGAGCTGTTTTTT
TRBJ1-1 | TRBV12-3/TRBV12-4 | many | TRBD1 | CASSPGQGMTEAFF | TGTGCCAGCAGCCCGGGACAGGGGATGACTGAAGCTTTCTTT